Shown below are 29 T cell receptor beta chains from a single sample sequenced in a study of PD-L1 blockade in urothelial cancer. Assay used: immunoSEQ multiplex PCR; TCRdb lists only in-frame clones, some missing. The sample has 48,000 or so clones; more than 80% are singletons. Time point here: peripheral blood 6 weeks after treatment start. This material consisted of PBMCs, taken around atezolizumab (anti-PD-L1) treatment. The origin of the receptors is a man between 70 and 80 years old with urothelial cancer.

This chain connects TRBV6-1 to TRBJ2-7; 8 bases are shared with TRBD1. With V trimmed by 7 bases and J by 2 bases, 4 bases remained unmatched. Germline CDR1 MNHNS, CDR2 SASEGT. The CDR3 is 13 residues long. DNA for the CDR3: TGTGCCAGCAACCTCAGGGGGCCCTACGAGCAGTACTTC. Residues: CASNLRGPYEQYF.

Only a few counts were recorded for this clone. This chain links TRBV7-6 with TRBJ2-2; maybe TRBD1 (5 bases). CDR1 SGHVS and CDR2 FNYEAQ come from the germline V gene. Trimming removed 5 bases at V and 1 base at J, with 8 bases between. There are 14 residues in the CDR3. CDR3 in DNA: TGTGCCAGCAGCGCAACAGGGAACACCGGGGAGCTGTTTTTT. Amino acid sequence: CASSATGNTGELFF.

V gene TRBV13 combines with J gene TRBJ2-1; the D gene is possibly TRBD2 (7 bases). This CDR3 has 13 amino acids. Trimming took 5 bases from V and 8 from J, leaving 13 bases between them. Germline V CDR1 and CDR2: PRHDT, FYEKMQ (reference sequence). CDR3 DNA: TGTGCCAGCAGCCGGGGGAGGGGGGATGAGCAGTTCTTC. Its protein product is CASSRGRGDEQFF.

This clone was recorded once. CDR3 sequence reads: CASSWDRGGRPQHF. The CDR3 DNA reads as TGTGCCAGCAGCTGGGACAGGGGAGGAAGACCCCAGCATTTT. The chain combines TRBV5-8 with TRBJ1-5; 10 nucleotides line up with TRBD1. The CDR3 has 14 amino acids. Germline CDR1 is SGHTS and CDR2 is YDEGEE. With 3 bases clipped from V and 10 bases from J, the junction kept 7 bases outside the gene matches. The full variable domain, its missing parts supplied by reference TRBV5-8 and TRBJ1-5, is EAGVTQSPTHLIKTRGQQATLRCSPISGHTSVYWYQQALGLGLQFLLWYDEGEERNRGNFPPRFSGRQFPNYSSELNVNALELEDSALYLCASSWDRGGRPQHFGDGTRLSIL.

This clone has only a few counts. The gene calls are TRBV2 and TRBJ1-2; possible D gene TRBD1, 5 bases. CDR1 SNHLY and CDR2 FYNNEI come from the germline V gene. The CDR3 extends over 16 amino acids. V lost 1 base and J lost 1, with 13 bases in between. CDR3 sequence reads: CASSEEGRDGNYGYTF. The CDR3 DNA sequence: TGTGCCAGCAGTGAAGAAGGGCGGGACGGTAACTATGGCTACACCTTC.

V usage is TRBV11-3 and J usage is TRBJ2-1; 14 bases fit TRBD2. The CDR3 is 16 residues long. The germline CDR1 and CDR2 sequences are SGHNT and YENEEA. The J segment lost 9 bases and the V segment lost 8 bases, leaving 12 bases of the junction unmatched. The CDR3 DNA is TGTGCCAGCGCGTCCGGGACTAGCGGGAGAGGCGGTGAGCAGTTCTTC. This codes for CASASGTSGRGGEQFF.

The chain's CDR3 is CASRSTQGAAEAFF. The CDR3 nucleotides are TGTGCCAGCAGATCCACACAGGGGGCGGCTGAAGCTTTCTTT. The chain couples TRBV6-5 to TRBJ1-1; 9 bases map to TRBD1. With 6 bases clipped from V and 6 bases from J, the junction kept 8 bases outside the gene matches. Germline assignment: CDR1 MNHEY and CDR2 SVGAGI. The CDR3 sequence is 14 residues long.

The V call is TRBV4-1, the J call TRBJ2-1; 8 bases fit TRBD2. With 4 bases clipped from V and 7 bases from J, the junction kept 12 bases outside the gene matches. Germline V gives CDR1 MGHRA, CDR2 YSYEKL. The CDR3 runs 16 residues. CDR3 in amino acids: CASSPLPSREGNEQFF. DNA of the CDR3: TGCGCCAGCAGCCCGCTCCCGAGCCGGGAGGGGAATGAGCAGTTCTTC.

The chain couples TRBV28 to TRBJ1-2; the D is unclear. Trimming took off 5 bases at V and 4 bases at J, with 14 bases between the two ends. CDR1 MDHEN and CDR2 SYDVKM come from the germline V gene. The length of the CDR3 is 14 residues. Here the CDR3 reads CASSPQAIFYGYTF. The CDR3 bases are TGTGCCAGCAGTCCTCAGGCAATCTTCTATGGCTACACCTTC.

The genes are TRBV5-1 and TRBJ1-5, with D possibly TRBD1 on 6 matching bases. Germline lookup yields CDR1 SGHRS and CDR2 YFSETQ. Trimming removed 3 bases from V and 7 bases from J, with 20 bases in between. The CDR3 spans 16 residues. CDR3 DNA: TGCGCCAGCAGCTCAGGGGTTGGGGGCGAGGGACAGCCCCAGCATTTT. It yields the protein CASSSGVGGEGQPQHF.

The rearrangement uses TRBV29-1 and TRBJ1-3; D is uncertain. Per the germline V gene, CDR1 is SQVTM and CDR2 is ANQGSEA. V lost 8 bases and J lost 0, with 8 bases in between. The CDR3 has 12 amino acids. In DNA, the CDR3 is TGCAGCTACCGGGACTCTGGAAACACCATATATTTT. The encoded protein is CSYRDSGNTIYF.

This sequence joins TRBV28 and TRBJ2-3, with 7 bases lining up with TRBD2. CDR1 MDHEN and CDR2 SYDVKM come from the germline V gene. The V segment lost 3 bases and the J segment 0 bases; nucleotides outside the gene matches: 3. This CDR3 has 15 residues. As DNA, the CDR3 is TGTGCCAGCAGTTTCCAGACTAGCAGCACAGATACGCAGTATTTT. It is translated as CASSFQTSSTDTQYF.

This chain links TRBV6-5 with TRBJ2-5; tentative D call: TRBD2 (5 bases). CDR1 and CDR2 (germline): MNHEY, SVGAGI. The length of the CDR3 is 14 residues. The V and J ends lost 7 bases and 4 bases respectively, with 16 bases between them. CDR3: CASTKSGRSETQYF. The CDR3 coding sequence is TGTGCCAGCACCAAAAGTGGGAGATCAGAGACCCAGTACTTC.

This clone was recorded once. The chain carries TRBV10-3 and TRBJ2-7; TRBD1 matches 8 bases. This CDR3 contains 15 residues. V dropped 3 bases and J dropped 1; count of bases not matched to a gene: 5. Germline V gene sequence: CDR1 ENHRY, CDR2 SYGVKD. This chain's CDR3 is CAISDQTGASYEQYF. The DNA of the CDR3 is TGTGCCATCAGTGATCAGACAGGGGCATCCTACGAGCAGTACTTC.

This clone is a singleton in its sample. The CDR3 DNA follows: TGCGCCAGCAGCTTGGAAGGGCCGGGGGGTACGAACACTGAAGCTTTCTTT. This gives the protein CASSLEGPGGTNTEAFF. V usage is TRBV5-1 and J usage is TRBJ1-1; possibly TRBD1 for D (5 bases). CDR1 and CDR2 from the germline V gene are SGHRS and YFSETQ. V was clipped by 0 bases and J by 1 base, with 16 bases between them. The CDR3 contains 17 residues.

Within the sample, this clone is medium-sized. The rearrangement joins TRBV28 to TRBJ2-2; TRBD2 matches 7 bases. CDR1 and CDR2 from the germline V gene are MDHEN and SYDVKM. There are 14 residues in the CDR3. V was clipped by 7 bases and J by 3 bases; unmatched bases: 5. The CDR3 nucleotides read TGTGCCAGCAAGGCGGGGGTGGACACCGGGGAGCTGTTTTTT. Protein: CASKAGVDTGELFF.

This chain joins TRBV2 and TRBJ1-5, with TRBD1 identical over 9 bases. The CDR3 runs 15 residues. CDR1 is SNHLY and CDR2 is FYNNEI in the germline V gene. V shed 6 bases, J shed 3 bases, and the junction held 6 bases outside the gene matches. The CDR3 region is CASSEGQGNNQPQHF. DNA for the CDR3: TGTGCCAGCAGCGAGGGACAGGGTAACAATCAGCCCCAGCATTTT.

In this sample, this clone turned up once. The rearrangement links TRBV6-1 to TRBJ2-7; no clear D. Trimming shortened V by 6 bases and J by 6 bases, and 6 bases separated the two germline ends. Germline assignment: CDR1 MNHNS and CDR2 SASEGT. The CDR3 covers 10 residues. CDR3 loop: CASSTGEQYF. The CDR3 DNA reads as TGTGCCAGCAGCACGGGCGAGCAGTACTTC.

This clone was picked up a small number of times. The genes are TRBV19 and TRBJ2-2; D perhaps matches TRBD1 (6 bases). The CDR3 is 15 amino acids. Germline V gives CDR1 LNHDA, CDR2 SQIVND (reference sequence). V was pared by 7 bases and J by 3 bases, with 15 bases between. CDR3 loop: CASTASGADTGELFF. The CDR3 nucleotides read TGTGCCAGTACCGCATCAGGGGCGGACACCGGGGAGCTGTTTTTT.

V is TRBV19 and J is TRBJ1-5, with D possibly being TRBD1 (5 bases). CDR1 is LNHDA, CDR2 SQIVND, per germline (reference sequence). V was cut by 8 bases and J by 2 bases, with 16 bases left in between. The CDR3 spans 15 residues. CDR3 sequence: CASGAQGSGNQPQHF. As DNA, the CDR3 is TGTGCCAGTGGGGCCCAGGGAAGCGGCAATCAGCCCCAGCATTTT.

The chain carries TRBV2 and TRBJ1-5; no reliable D call. Germline V lookup: CDR1 SNHLY, CDR2 FYNNEI. This CDR3 comprises 13 residues. The V and J ends lost 4 bases and 3 bases respectively, with 7 bases between them. CDR3 in amino acids: CASSAEVNQPQHF. CDR3 sequence (DNA): TGTGCCAGCAGTGCAGAAGTCAATCAGCCCCAGCATTTT. The variable domain in full, completed from reference TRBV2 and TRBJ1-5, reads EPEVTQTPSHQVTQMGQEVILRCVPISNHLYFYWYRQILGQKVEFLVSFYNNEISEKSEIFDDQFSVERPDGSNFTLKIRSTKLEDSAMYFCASSAEVNQPQHFGDGTRLSIL.

This clone occurred once. The chain combines TRBV5-1 with TRBJ2-7; tentative D call: TRBD2 (5 bases). With 0 bases removed from V and 3 bases from J, the gap between germline ends came to 16 bases. The CDR3 loop spans 16 amino acids. Germline V gene lookup returns CDR1 SGHRS and CDR2 YFSETQ. The CDR3 DNA reads as TGCGCCAGCAGCTTGGAGCTAGCAGACATTAGCTACGAGCAGTACTTC. Residues: CASSLELADISYEQYF.

This clone appeared a few times. The rearrangement joins TRBV2 to TRBJ1-4, with 8 bases aligning to TRBD1. Germline assignment: CDR1 SNHLY and CDR2 FYNNEI. This CDR3 has 16 amino acids. V dropped 1 base and J dropped 10; count of bases not matched to a gene: 11. CDR3 in amino acids: CASSEGGTRGLVKLFF. CDR3 nucleotides: TGTGCCAGCAGTGAAGGAGGGACCAGGGGGCTCGTAAAACTGTTTTTT. Filled out from reference TRBV2 and TRBJ1-4, the complete variable domain reads EPEVTQTPSHQVTQMGQEVILRCVPISNHLYFYWYRQILGQKVEFLVSFYNNEISEKSEIFDDQFSVERPDGSNFTLKIRSTKLEDSAMYFCASSEGGTRGLVKLFFGSGTQLSVL.

The chain recombines TRBV7-7 with TRBJ2-5; TRBD1 matches 12 bases. The CDR3 is 14 residues long. Germline V gene sequence: CDR1 SSHAT, CDR2 FNYEAQ (reference sequence). The CDR3 DNA reads as TGTGCTAGTGGGGGACAGGGGGCAGGAGAGACCCAGTACTTC. Amino acids: CASGGQGAGETQYF.

The chain employs TRBV19 and TRBJ2-2, with 11 bases aligning to TRBD2. This CDR3 has 16 amino acids. Germline lookup yields CDR1 LNHDA and CDR2 SQIVND (reference sequence). V was clipped by 7 bases and J by 6 bases; unmatched bases: 10. The CDR3 loop is CASTPQLAGVSGELFF. The CDR3 nucleotides are TGTGCCAGTACCCCCCAACTAGCGGGAGTATCCGGGGAGCTGTTTTTT.

J is TRBJ2-7 and V is TRBV10-3; TRBD2 is a possible D gene (6 bases). CDR1 is ENHRY and CDR2 is SYGVKD in the germline V gene. This CDR3 has 15 amino acids. V was pared by 10 bases and J by 0 bases, with 19 bases between. CDR3 in DNA: TGTGCCAGCGGGGACTCAAGGGGATCCTCCTACGAGCAGTACTTC. Translated, it gives CASGDSRGSSYEQYF.

The chain employs TRBV7-9 and TRBJ2-2, with D possibly being TRBD1 (5 bases). The CDR3 spans 15 residues. Germline CDR1 reads SEHNR; CDR2 reads FQNEAQ (reference sequence). The V gene lost 4 bases and the J gene lost 0 bases, with 9 bases spanning the gap. CDR3 nucleotide sequence: TGTGCCAGCAGCTCAGACAGTACGAACACCGGGGAGCTGTTTTTT. It yields the protein CASSSDSTNTGELFF.

The V gene is TRBV19, the J gene TRBJ1-5, with a tentative D call TRBD1 (6 bases). The CDR3 covers 13 residues. V was shortened by 10 bases and J by 6 bases, with 16 bases between the two germline ends. Per germline, CDR1 LNHDA and CDR2 SQIVND (reference sequence). Here the CDR3 DNA reads TGTGCCACCGTAGGGCAGGGGACTCAGCCCCAGCATTTT. This codes for CATVGQGTQPQHF.

There are a few counts of this clone. This chain joins TRBV6-1 and TRBJ2-5; TRBD2 might be the D (5 bases). Germline V gene lookup returns CDR1 MNHNS and CDR2 SASEGT. The length of the CDR3 is 16 residues. V was shortened by 4 bases and J by 2 bases, with 17 bases between the two germline ends. The CDR3, as DNA: TGTGCCAGCAGTGCCGGGGAACAGCGAAAGCAAGAGACCCAGTACTTC. It encodes CASSAGEQRKQETQYF.